Shown below are 26 T cell receptor beta chains from a single sample sequenced in a study of blood T cell repertoires in COVID-19. Sequenced by immunoSEQ multiplex PCR; TCRdb stores in-frame clones only, minus some. The sample gives some 140,000 clones, around 83% of which show up once; 12% is in the top ten. The sequenced sample consisted of peripheral blood. These receptors were obtained from a woman aged 55-70 years with COVID-19, enrolled during active disease.

The rearrangement links TRBV18 to TRBJ1-4; TRBD1 might be the D (5 bases). CDR1 and CDR2 (germline): KGHSH, LQKENI. Between the trimmed V and J ends, which lost 3 bases and 0 bases, there was a span of 14 bases. There are 17 residues in the CDR3. CDR3 sequence (DNA): TGTGCCAGCTCACCCCCCGGGACTTTTGCAACTAATGAAAAACTGTTTTTT. It yields the protein CASSPPGTFATNEKLFF.

The chain is built from TRBV4-1 and TRBJ2-5, with 13 bases lining up with TRBD2. The CDR3 is 16 residues long. The germline CDR1 and CDR2 sequences are MGHRA and YSYEKL. V dropped 0 bases and J dropped 5; count of bases not matched to a gene: 3. CDR3 region: CASSQEGTSGTETQYF. Here the CDR3 DNA reads TGCGCCAGCAGCCAAGAGGGGACTAGCGGGACTGAGACCCAGTACTTC.

The chain employs TRBV20-1 and TRBJ1-2; TRBD1 might be the D (6 bases). Between the trimmed V and J ends, which lost 3 bases and 0 bases, there was a span of 11 bases. Germline CDR1 is DFQATT and CDR2 is SNEGSKA (reference sequence). The CDR3 runs to 14 residues. The CDR3 bases are TGCAGTGCTAGTGGGGGGCGAGCTAACTATGGCTACACCTTC. Translating it yields CSASGGRANYGYTF.

This clone was detected a few times. This chain links TRBV7-9 with TRBJ2-2; D is perhaps TRBD1 (6 bases). V shed 5 bases and J shed 2 bases, with 15 bases lying between them. CDR1 and CDR2 (germline): SEHNR, FQNEAQ (reference sequence). CDR3 length: 16 amino acids. CDR3 in amino acids: CASSTPTGYNTGELFF. The CDR3 bases are TGTGCCAGCAGCACACCCACAGGGTATAACACCGGGGAGCTGTTTTTT.

This chain connects TRBV7-8 to TRBJ1-3, with TRBD1 matching over 10 bases. After removal of 2 bases from V and 8 bases from J, the junction contained 6 bases not matched to a gene. There are 15 residues in the CDR3. Looked up from germline, CDR1 is SGHVS and CDR2 is FQNEAQ. CDR3 coding DNA: TGTGCCAGCAGCTTAATTTTGGGACAGGGGTACACCATATATTTT. Translation gives CASSLILGQGYTIYF. The full variable domain, completed using reference TRBV7-8 and TRBJ1-3, is GAGVSQSPRYKVAKRGQDVALRCDPISGHVSLFWYQQALGQGPEFLTYFQNEAQLDKSGLPSDRFFAERPEGSVSTLKIQRTQQEDSAVYLCASSLILGQGYTIYFGEGSWLTVV.

The count of this clone is one. The chain combines TRBV5-6 with TRBJ2-2, with a possible D match to TRBD2 (6 bases). CDR1 SGHDT and CDR2 YYEEEE come from the germline V gene. This CDR3 spans 17 amino acids. Trimming removed 0 bases at V and 5 bases at J, with 17 bases between. The CDR3 loop reads CASSLALGAAGTGELFF. The CDR3 DNA reads as TGTGCCAGCAGCTTGGCCCTAGGCGCCGCGGGGACCGGGGAGCTGTTTTTT.

This rearrangement joins TRBV12-3 or TRBV12-4 to TRBJ1-1; 8 bases fit TRBD1. J gave up 7 bases and V 2 bases, and 3 bases lay outside the gene matches. The CDR3 covers 13 residues. The CDR3 protein is CASSLRQGFEAFF. The CDR3 DNA reads as TGTGCCAGCAGTTTAAGACAGGGGTTTGAAGCTTTCTTT.

The chain carries TRBV6-5 and TRBJ1-3; 11 bases map to TRBD1. The CDR3 totals 15 residues. V trimming: 10 bases; J trimming: 4 bases; junction bases outside the gene matches: 9. CDR1 is MNHEY and CDR2 is SVGAGI in the germline V gene. The CDR3 nucleotides read TGTGCCACCCTGGACAGGGGGCCGGGCGGAAACACCATATATTTT. This translates into CATLDRGPGGNTIYF.

The J gene is TRBJ1-2, the V gene TRBV5-1; 9 bases map to TRBD1. Losses at the gene ends were 3 bases for V and 1 base for J; bases not matched to a gene: 7. The CDR3 contains 16 residues. Germline loops: CDR1 SGHRS, CDR2 YFSETQ. CDR3 sequence: CASSSRDRDINYGYTF. In nucleotides, the CDR3 is TGCGCCAGCAGCTCCAGGGACAGGGATATTAACTATGGCTACACCTTC.

The J gene is TRBJ1-6, the V gene TRBV3-1 (or the pseudogene TRBV3-2), with a possible D match to TRBD1 (5 bases). Trimming removed 1 base at V and 12 bases at J, with 10 bases between. Germline V lookup: CDR1 LGHDT, CDR2 YNNKEL (reference sequence). There are 13 residues in the CDR3. The CDR3 protein is CASSQAQGLPLHF. The CDR3 DNA follows: TGTGCCAGCAGCCAAGCTCAGGGCTTACCCCTCCACTTT.

A single count supports this clone. The chain links TRBV7-2 to TRBJ1-2; D unclear. Germline V gene sequence: CDR1 SGHTA, CDR2 FQGNSA. Between the trimmed V and J ends, which lost 1 base and 1 base, there was a span of 10 bases. The CDR3 covers 15 residues. CDR3 sequence reads: CASSLGQMVNYGYTF. As DNA, the CDR3 is TGTGCCAGCAGCTTAGGGCAGATGGTTAACTATGGCTACACCTTC.

This clone has a handful of counts. The chain carries TRBV5-1 and TRBJ2-1; 11 bases fit TRBD2. The CDR3 sequence is 16 residues long. The junction had 8 bases not matched to a gene; V was cut back by 4 bases and J by 5 bases. Germline CDR1 is SGHRS and CDR2 is YFSETQ. CDR3 sequence (DNA): TGCGCCAGCAGCCTCACCGGGACTAGCGGTAACAATGAGCAGTTCTTC. This codes for CASSLTGTSGNNEQFF.

V gene TRBV14 combines with J gene TRBJ2-1; maybe TRBD1 (6 bases). The CDR3 length is 13 residues. Germline CDR1 is SGHDN and CDR2 is FVKESK. Between the trimmed V and J ends, which lost 6 bases and 4 bases, there was a span of 10 bases. The CDR3 loop is CASSAGTYNEQFF. For the CDR3, the DNA is TGTGCCAGCAGTGCCGGGACATACAATGAGCAGTTCTTC. The full variable domain, completed using reference TRBV14 and TRBJ2-1, is EAGVTQFPSHSVIEKGQTVTLRCDPISGHDNLYWYRRVMGKEIKFLLHFVKESKQDESGMPNNRFLAERTGGTYSTLKVQPAELEDSGVYFCASSAGTYNEQFFGPGTRLTVL.

The rearrangement joins TRBV6-5 to TRBJ2-2; D remains unclear. Germline CDR1 MNHEY, CDR2 SVGAGI. The CDR3 contains 13 residues. The V end was cut by 3 bases, the J end by 7 bases, with 9 bases between. CDR3 bases: TGTGCCAGCAGTTATACCGAGCTCGGGGAGCTGTTTTTT. It codes for CASSYTELGELFF.

The V gene is TRBV5-1, the J gene TRBJ1-3; D unclear. CDR1 and CDR2 (germline): SGHRS, YFSETQ. The CDR3 totals 15 residues. The germline V and J ends were trimmed by 6 bases and 0 bases, with 13 bases remaining between them. The CDR3 sequence: CASNPGGSSGNTIYF. For the CDR3, the DNA is TGCGCCAGCAACCCGGGCGGGAGCTCTGGAAACACCATATATTTT.

The genes are TRBV30 and TRBJ2-2; TRBD1 aligns across 12 bases. Germline V gives CDR1 GTSNPN, CDR2 SVGIG (reference sequence). Unmatched junction bases numbered 2, after V lost 3 bases and J lost 6 bases. CDR3 length: 14 residues. This chain's CDR3 is CAWSRDRGPGELFF. The DNA for the CDR3 is TGTGCCTGGAGCAGGGACAGGGGGCCCGGGGAGCTGTTTTTT. The full variable domain, with the rest looked up from reference TRBV30 and TRBJ2-2, is SQTIHQWPATLVQPVGSPLSLECTVEGTSNPNLYWYRQAAGRGLQLLFYSVGIGQISSEVPQNLSASRPQDRQFILSSKKLLLSDSGFYLCAWSRDRGPGELFFGEGSRLTVL.

The table lists this clone with a few counts. The rearrangement uses TRBV11-2 and TRBJ1-5, with no clear D. Deletions cut 0 bases from V and 1 base from J, with 7 bases between. The CDR3 has 15 residues. Germline assignment: CDR1 SGHAT and CDR2 FQNNGV. In nucleotides, the CDR3 is TGTGCCAGCAGCTTAGAGGCGGGGAGCAATCAGCCCCAGCATTTT. It specifies CASSLEAGSNQPQHF.

The chain's CDR3 is CATSGQGAADTQYF. DNA of the CDR3: TGTGCCACCAGCGGGCAGGGGGCTGCGGATACGCAGTATTTT. The chain combines TRBV15 with TRBJ2-3; 8 bases line up with TRBD1. Germline V gives CDR1 LNHNV, CDR2 YYDKDF (reference sequence). J gave up 6 bases and V 5 bases, and 7 bases lay outside the gene matches. CDR3 length equals 14 residues.

The gene calls are TRBV24-1 and TRBJ2-3; 9 bases are a match to TRBD2. V gave up 7 bases and J gave up 2 bases; unmatched junction bases: 3. The germline gives CDR1 KGHDR, CDR2 SFDVKD. The CDR3 spans 14 residues. CDR3 in DNA: TGTGCCACCAGAGCGGGGGGCAACACAGATACGCAGTATTTT. Residues: CATRAGGNTDTQYF.

V gene TRBV5-1 combines with J gene TRBJ1-4; D unresolved. The germline V gene has CDR1 SGHRS and CDR2 YFSETQ. The CDR3 contains 13 residues. With 0 bases removed from V and 6 bases from J, the gap between germline ends came to 6 bases. The CDR3 DNA follows: TGCGCCAGCAGCTTGGGGCTTCATGAAAAACTGTTTTTT. It is translated as CASSLGLHEKLFF.

V usage is TRBV18 and J usage is TRBJ1-1, with a possible D match to TRBD1 (6 bases). CDR3 length equals 13 residues. V lost 4 bases, J lost 7 bases, and 13 bases lay in between. CDR1 and CDR2 from the germline V gene are KGHSH and LQKENI. The CDR3 DNA follows: TGTGCCAGCTCACTACAAACAGGGATTGAAGCTTTCTTT. This sequence encodes CASSLQTGIEAFF. Complete variable domain (other parts from reference TRBV18 and TRBJ1-1): NAGVMQNPRHLVRRRGQEARLRCSPMKGHSHVYWYRQLPEEGLKFMVYLQKENIIDESGMPKERFSAEFPKEGPSILRIQQVVRGDSAAYFCASSLQTGIEAFFGQGTRLTVV.

This rearrangement joins TRBV5-1 to TRBJ2-5; tentatively, D is TRBD2 (6 bases). This CDR3 contains 15 residues. Per germline, CDR1 SGHRS and CDR2 YFSETQ. The V end was cut by 4 bases, the J end by 4 bases, with 17 bases between. In nucleotides, the CDR3 is TGCGCCAGCAGCGTCGGGGACCGGGGGTCAGAGACCCAGTACTTC. It encodes CASSVGDRGSETQYF.

The V and J genes are TRBV2 and TRBJ1-1; D possibly corresponds to TRBD1 (5 bases). This CDR3 has 14 residues. Between the trimmed V and J ends, which lost 6 bases and 1 base, there was a span of 12 bases. The germline gives CDR1 SNHLY, CDR2 FYNNEI. CDR3 DNA: TGTGCCAGCAGGGCGGACGGGGGGAACACTGAAGCTTTCTTT. Encoded protein: CASRADGGNTEAFF.

The V call is TRBV5-1, the J call TRBJ2-1; 9 nucleotides agree with TRBD2. Germline values: CDR1 SGHRS, CDR2 YFSETQ. This CDR3 region has 16 residues. The V gene end was trimmed by 1 base and the J gene end by 3 bases; junction bases not matched to a gene: 5. The CDR3 coding sequence is TGCGCCAGCAGCTTGTCCCCTAGCGGGGTCTACAATGAGCAGTTCTTC. This encodes CASSLSPSGVYNEQFF.

This rearrangement joins TRBV19 to TRBJ1-5; no reliable D call. Trimming stripped 3 bases from V and 5 bases from J, with 5 bases between. The CDR3 contains 12 residues. The germline V gene encodes CDR1 LNHDA and CDR2 SQIVND (reference sequence). CDR3 sequence (DNA): TGTGCCAGTAGTATGGAGTATCAGCCCCAGCATTTT. It yields the protein CASSMEYQPQHF. The full variable domain, rest sourced from reference TRBV19 and TRBJ1-5, is DGGITQSPKYLFRKEGQNVTLSCEQNLNHDAMYWYRQDPGQGLRLIYYSQIVNDFQKGDIAEGYSVSREKKESFPLTVTSAQKNPTAFYLCASSMEYQPQHFGDGTRLSIL.

V and J are TRBV19 and TRBJ2-3; 7 bases agree with TRBD2. J lost 3 bases, V lost 6 bases, and 12 bases had no gene match. Per germline, CDR1 LNHDA and CDR2 SQIVND (reference sequence). The CDR3 runs 16 residues. The CDR3 DNA sequence: TGTGCCAGTAGCACTCCCCATCAGGGAGGGACAGATACGCAGTATTTT. This codes for CASSTPHQGGTDTQYF.